Given below is one T cell receptor beta chain in context. Germline V lookup: CDR1 LNHDA, CDR2 SQIVND (reference sequence). The CDR3 sequence is 13 residues long. Trimming shortened V by 5 bases and J by 0 bases, and 7 bases separated the two germline ends. Generated by immunoSEQ multiplex PCR, the TCRdb table keeps only in-frame clones and is missing some. Here the sample spans 13,000 or so clones, roughly nine tenths being singletons. The sample originates from a study of T cells in localized non-small cell lung cancer. This TCR derives from a man aged 35 to 69 with stage III lung adenocarcinoma. Sequenced material: peripheral blood mononuclear cells, taken before any cancer treatment. The V call is TRBV19, the J call TRBJ1-1, with D unresolved. This CDR3 reads CASSVPMNTEAFF. CDR3 bases: TGTGCCAGTAGTGTCCCCATGAACACTGAAGCTTTCTTT.